This T cell receptor beta chain stems from a study of CXCR3-negative and CXCR3-positive naive CD8 T cells. General study findings and limits: Cryopreservation partially decreased CXCR3 expression, and most assays used fresh PBMCs. Each naive subset displayed comparably high diversity, whereas memory CD8+ cells displayed much lower diversity. Both naive subsets carried similar amounts of surface CD5, so TCR strength was inferred from TRB CDR3 properties. CXCR3-positive naive cells carried more hydrophobic TRB CDR3s than CXCR3-negative ones.

TRB cDNA was prepared as libraries by UMI-labeled 5' RACE. TCRdb re-called the 5' RACE reads and gives one entry per CDR3 protein, without DNA. Here the sample table reports 110,000 or so distinct CDR3 sequences. The CDR3 extends over 14 amino acids. Germline V gene data show CDR1 as SGHKS and CDR2 as YYEKEE (reference sequence). Worth noting for this clonotype: Antigen unknown.

CD45RO-CCR7+CD27+CD95- was the phenotype of naive CD8+ T cells. This receptor was obtained from a human donor in good health. Some clones in this sample may be carry-over from other donors' samples. The rearrangement uses TRBV5-5 and TRBJ2-1; checking the TCRdb D call of TRBD2 is not possible without DNA. Sequenced material: naive CXCR3+ CD8+ T cells from blood. The subset is: CD45RO-CCR7+CD27+CD95- naive CD8+ T cells expressing CXCR3 (TNR3+). This chain's CDR3 is CASSLGLVPNEQFF.